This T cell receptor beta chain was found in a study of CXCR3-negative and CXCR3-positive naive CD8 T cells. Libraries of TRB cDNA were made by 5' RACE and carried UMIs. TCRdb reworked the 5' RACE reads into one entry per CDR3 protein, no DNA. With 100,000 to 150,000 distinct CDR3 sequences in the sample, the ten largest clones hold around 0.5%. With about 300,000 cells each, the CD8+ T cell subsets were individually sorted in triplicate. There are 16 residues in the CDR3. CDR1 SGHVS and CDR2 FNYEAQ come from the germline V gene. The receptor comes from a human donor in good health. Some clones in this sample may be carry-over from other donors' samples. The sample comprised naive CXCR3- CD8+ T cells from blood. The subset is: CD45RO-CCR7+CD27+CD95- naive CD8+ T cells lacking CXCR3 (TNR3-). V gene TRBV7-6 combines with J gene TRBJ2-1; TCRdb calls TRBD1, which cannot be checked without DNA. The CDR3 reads CASSLGAGAPPGEQFF. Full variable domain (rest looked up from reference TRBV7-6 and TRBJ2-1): GAGVSQSPRYKVTKRGQDVALRCDPISGHVSLYWYRQALGQGPEFLTYFNYEAQQDKSGLPNDRFSAERPEGSISTLTIQRTEQRDSAMYRCASSLGAGAPPGEQFFGPGTRLTVL.